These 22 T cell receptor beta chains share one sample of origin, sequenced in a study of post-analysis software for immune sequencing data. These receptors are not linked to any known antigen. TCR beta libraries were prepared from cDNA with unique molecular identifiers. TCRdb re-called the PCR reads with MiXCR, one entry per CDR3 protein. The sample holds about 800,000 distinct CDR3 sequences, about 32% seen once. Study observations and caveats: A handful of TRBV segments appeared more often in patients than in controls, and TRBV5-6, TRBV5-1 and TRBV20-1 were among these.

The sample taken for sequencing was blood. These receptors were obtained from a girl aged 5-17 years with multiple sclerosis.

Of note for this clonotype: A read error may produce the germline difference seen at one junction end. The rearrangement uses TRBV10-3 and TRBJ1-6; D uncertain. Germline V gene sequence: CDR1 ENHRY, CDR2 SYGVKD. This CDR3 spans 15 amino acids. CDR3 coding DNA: TGTGTCATCAGTGAGATCGGGAACGGTAATTCACCCCTCCACTTT. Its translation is CVISEIGNGNSPLHF.

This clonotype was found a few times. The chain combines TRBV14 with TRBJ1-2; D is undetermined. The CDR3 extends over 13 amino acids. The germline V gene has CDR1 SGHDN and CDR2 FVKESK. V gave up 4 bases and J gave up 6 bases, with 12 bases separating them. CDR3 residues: CASSLLGKDGYTF. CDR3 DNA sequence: TGTGCCAGCAGCCTCTTGGGGAAGGATGGCTACACCTTC.

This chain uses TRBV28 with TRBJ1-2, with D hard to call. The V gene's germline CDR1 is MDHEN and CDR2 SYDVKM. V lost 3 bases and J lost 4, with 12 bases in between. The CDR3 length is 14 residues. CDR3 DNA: TGTGCCAGCAGTTTGCTTCGCCCCTTCTATGGCTACACCTTC. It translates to CASSLLRPFYGYTF.

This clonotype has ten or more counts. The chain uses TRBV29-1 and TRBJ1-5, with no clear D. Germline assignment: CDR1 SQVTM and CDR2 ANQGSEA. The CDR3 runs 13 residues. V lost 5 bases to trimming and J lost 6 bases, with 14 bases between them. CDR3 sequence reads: CSVFSGLGQPQHF. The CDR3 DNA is TGCAGCGTTTTCTCGGGTCTTGGTCAGCCCCAGCATTTT.

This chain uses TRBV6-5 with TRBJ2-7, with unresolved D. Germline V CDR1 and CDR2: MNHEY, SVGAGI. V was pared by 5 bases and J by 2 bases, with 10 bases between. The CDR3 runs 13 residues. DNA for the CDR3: TGTGCCAGCAGTCTACCAGCAACCTACGAGCAGTACTTC. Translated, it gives CASSLPATYEQYF.

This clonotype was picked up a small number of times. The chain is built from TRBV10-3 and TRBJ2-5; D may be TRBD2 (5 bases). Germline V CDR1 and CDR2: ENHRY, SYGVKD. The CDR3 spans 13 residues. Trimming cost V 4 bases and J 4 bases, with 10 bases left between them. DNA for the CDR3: TGTGCCATCAGTGGAGGGAGTGGAGAGACCCAGTACTTC. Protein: CAISGGSGETQYF.

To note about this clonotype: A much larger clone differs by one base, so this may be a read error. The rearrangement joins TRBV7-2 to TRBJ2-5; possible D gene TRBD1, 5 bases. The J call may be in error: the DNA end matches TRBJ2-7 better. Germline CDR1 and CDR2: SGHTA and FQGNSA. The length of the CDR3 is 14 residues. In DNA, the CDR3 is TGTGCCGGCAGCTCCCGGCAGGGCTCCTACGAGCAGTACTTC. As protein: CAGSSRQGSYEQYF.

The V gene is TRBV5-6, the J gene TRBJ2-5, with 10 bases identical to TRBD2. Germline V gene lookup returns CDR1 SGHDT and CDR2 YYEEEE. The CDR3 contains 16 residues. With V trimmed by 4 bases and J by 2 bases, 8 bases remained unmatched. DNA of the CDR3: TGTGCCAGCAGCGGGCCGGGACTAGCGTCTCAAGAGACCCAGTACTTC. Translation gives CASSGPGLASQETQYF. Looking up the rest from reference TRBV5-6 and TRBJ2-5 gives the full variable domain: DAGVTQSPTHLIKTRGQQVTLRCSPKSGHDTVSWYQQALGQGPQFIFQYYEEEERQRGNFPDRFSGHQFPNYSSELNVNALLLGDSALYLCASSGPGLASQETQYFGPGTRLLVL.

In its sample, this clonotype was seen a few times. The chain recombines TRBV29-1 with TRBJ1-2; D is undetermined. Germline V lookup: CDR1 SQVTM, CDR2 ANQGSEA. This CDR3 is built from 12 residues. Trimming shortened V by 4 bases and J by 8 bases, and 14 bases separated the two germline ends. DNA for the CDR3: TGCAGCGTTGGATTGGGCGCGCGGGGCTACACCTTC. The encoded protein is CSVGLGARGYTF.

CDR3 sequence reads: CSAATDREYNEQFF. For the CDR3, the DNA is TGCAGTGCTGCCACGGACAGGGAGTACAATGAGCAGTTCTTC. J is TRBJ2-1 and V is TRBV20-1; 8 nucleotides align to TRBD1. The length of the CDR3 is 14 residues. The junction had 7 bases not matched to a gene; V was cut back by 5 bases and J by 4 bases. Germline CDR1 and CDR2: DFQATT and SNEGSKA (reference sequence).

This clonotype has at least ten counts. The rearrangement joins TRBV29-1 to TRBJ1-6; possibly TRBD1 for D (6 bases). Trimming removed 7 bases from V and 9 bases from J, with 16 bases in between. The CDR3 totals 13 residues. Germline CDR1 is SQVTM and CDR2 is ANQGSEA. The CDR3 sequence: CSASSGVGSPLHF. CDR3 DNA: TGCAGCGCCTCGTCAGGGGTTGGTTCACCCCTCCACTTT.

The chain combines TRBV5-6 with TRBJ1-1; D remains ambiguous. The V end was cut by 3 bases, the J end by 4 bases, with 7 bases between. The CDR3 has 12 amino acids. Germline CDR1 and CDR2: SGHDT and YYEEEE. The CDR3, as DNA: TGTGCCAGCAGCTCCGACTTCACTGAAGCTTTCTTT. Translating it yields CASSSDFTEAFF. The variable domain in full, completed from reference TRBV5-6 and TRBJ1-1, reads DAGVTQSPTHLIKTRGQQVTLRCSPKSGHDTVSWYQQALGQGPQFIFQYYEEEERQRGNFPDRFSGHQFPNYSSELNVNALLLGDSALYLCASSSDFTEAFFGQGTRLTVV.

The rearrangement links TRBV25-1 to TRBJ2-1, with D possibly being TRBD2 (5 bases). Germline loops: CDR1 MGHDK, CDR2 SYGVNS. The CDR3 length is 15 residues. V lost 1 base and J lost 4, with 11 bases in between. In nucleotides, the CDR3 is TGTGCCAGCAGTGAATCCTTGCGGACTTACAATGAGCAGTTCTTC. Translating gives CASSESLRTYNEQFF.

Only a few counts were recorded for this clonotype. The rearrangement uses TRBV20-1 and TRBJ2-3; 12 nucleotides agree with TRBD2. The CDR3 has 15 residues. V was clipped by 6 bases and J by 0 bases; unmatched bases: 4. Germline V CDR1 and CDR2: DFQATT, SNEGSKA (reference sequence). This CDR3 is CSATLAGGSTDTQYF. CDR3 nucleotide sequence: TGCAGTGCAACCCTAGCGGGGGGGAGCACAGATACGCAGTATTTT.

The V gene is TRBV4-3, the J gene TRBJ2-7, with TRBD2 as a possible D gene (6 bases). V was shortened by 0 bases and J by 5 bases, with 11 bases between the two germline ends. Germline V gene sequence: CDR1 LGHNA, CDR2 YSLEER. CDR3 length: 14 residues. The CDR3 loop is CASSQEDTSHEQYF. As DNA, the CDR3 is TGCGCCAGCAGCCAAGAGGATACTAGCCACGAGCAGTACTTC.

The CDR3 DNA is TGTGCCAGCAGCTTGGCCGAGGGGCCGGACGCTTTCTTT. Residues: CASSLAEGPDAFF. V gene TRBV5-6 combines with J gene TRBJ1-1; maybe TRBD1 (5 bases). This CDR3 is 13 amino acids long. CDR1 SGHDT and CDR2 YYEEEE come from the germline V gene. Trimming shortened V by 0 bases and J by 11 bases, and 14 bases separated the two germline ends.

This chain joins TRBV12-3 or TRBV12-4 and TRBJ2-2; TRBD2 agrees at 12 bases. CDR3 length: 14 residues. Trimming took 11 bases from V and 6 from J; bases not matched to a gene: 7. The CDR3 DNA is TGTGCCGGGGGACTAGCGGGTAACTCCGGGGAGCTGTTTTTT. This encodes CAGGLAGNSGELFF.

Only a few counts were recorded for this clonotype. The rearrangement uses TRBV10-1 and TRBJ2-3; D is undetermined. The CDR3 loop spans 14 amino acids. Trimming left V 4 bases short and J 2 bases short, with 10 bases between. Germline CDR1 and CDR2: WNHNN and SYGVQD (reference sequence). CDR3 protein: CASSGTFSTDTQYF. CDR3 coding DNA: TGCGCCAGCAGTGGCACTTTCTCCACAGATACGCAGTATTTT.

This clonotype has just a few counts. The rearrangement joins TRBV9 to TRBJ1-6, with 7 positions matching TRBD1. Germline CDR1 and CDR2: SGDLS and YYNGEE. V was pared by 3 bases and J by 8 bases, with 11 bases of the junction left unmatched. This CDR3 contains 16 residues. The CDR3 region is CASSGSQTGKDSPLHF. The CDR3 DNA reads TGTGCCAGCAGCGGGAGCCAGACAGGGAAAGATTCACCCCTCCACTTT.

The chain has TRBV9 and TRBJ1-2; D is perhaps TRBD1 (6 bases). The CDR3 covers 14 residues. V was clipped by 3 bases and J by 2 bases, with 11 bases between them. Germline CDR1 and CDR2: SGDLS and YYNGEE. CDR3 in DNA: TGTGCCAGCAGCGGTCCGGACAGAAACTATGGCTACACCTTC. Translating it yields CASSGPDRNYGYTF. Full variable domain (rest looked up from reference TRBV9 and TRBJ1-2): DSGVTQTPKHLITATGQRVTLRCSPRSGDLSVYWYQQSLDQGLQFLIQYYNGEERAKGNILERFSAQQFPDLHSELNLSSLELGDSALYFCASSGPDRNYGYTFGSGTRLTVV.

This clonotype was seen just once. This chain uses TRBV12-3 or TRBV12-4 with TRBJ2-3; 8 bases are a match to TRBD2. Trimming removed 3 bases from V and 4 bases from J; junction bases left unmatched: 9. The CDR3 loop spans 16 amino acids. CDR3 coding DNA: TGTGCCAGCAGTTTCCAGGCGGGGGGCGGTCCAGATACGCAGTATTTT. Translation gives CASSFQAGGGPDTQYF.

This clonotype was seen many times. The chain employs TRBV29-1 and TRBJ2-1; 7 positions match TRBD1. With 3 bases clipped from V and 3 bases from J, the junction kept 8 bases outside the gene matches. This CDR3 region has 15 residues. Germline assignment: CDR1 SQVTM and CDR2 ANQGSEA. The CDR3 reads CSVEAQGPYYNEQFF. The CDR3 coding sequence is TGCAGCGTTGAGGCACAGGGGCCATACTACAATGAGCAGTTCTTC.